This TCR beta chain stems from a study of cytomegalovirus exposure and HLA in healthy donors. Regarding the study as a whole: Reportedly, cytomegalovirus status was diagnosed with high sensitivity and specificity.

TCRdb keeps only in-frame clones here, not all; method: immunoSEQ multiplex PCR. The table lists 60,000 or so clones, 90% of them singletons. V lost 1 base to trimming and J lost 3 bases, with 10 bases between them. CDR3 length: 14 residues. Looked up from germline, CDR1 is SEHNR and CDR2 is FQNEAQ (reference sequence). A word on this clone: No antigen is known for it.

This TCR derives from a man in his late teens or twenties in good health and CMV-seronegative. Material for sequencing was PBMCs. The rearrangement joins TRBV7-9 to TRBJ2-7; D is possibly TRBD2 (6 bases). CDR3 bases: TGTGCCAGCAGCTTAGGGGGGGTTTACTACGAGCAGTACTTC. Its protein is CASSLGGVYYEQYF.